Below, 13 T cell receptor beta chains from the same sample are listed, as sequenced in a study of naive and memory T cell subsets. An equimolar mix of two oligonucleotides served as the beta constant-region primer for TRBC1 and TRBC2. TCRdb reprocessed the UMI-ligation and nested PCR reads with MiXCR, giving one entry per CDR3 protein. The sample records 140,000 to 150,000 distinct CDR3 sequences, approximately 15% being singletons. Specimen: naive CD4+ T cells from blood. Receptors were obtained from a human donor in good health.

This chain uses TRBV20-1 with TRBJ2-7; 11 nucleotides align to TRBD2. Germline V lookup: CDR1 DFQATT, CDR2 SNEGSKA (reference sequence). After removal of 2 bases from V and 4 bases from J, the junction contained 4 bases not matched to a gene. This CDR3 has 14 amino acids. CDR3 sequence reads: CSARKPSGRYEQYF. The CDR3 nucleotides read TGCAGTGCTAGAAAACCTAGCGGGAGGTACGAGCAGTACTTC.

The CDR3 region has the DNA TGTGCCAGCAGCCAGAACCCTGTGGCACAGGGGTCCTCACCCCTCCACTTT. Its translation: CASSQNPVAQGSSPLHF. The chain couples TRBV3-1 to TRBJ1-6; 7 bases line up with TRBD1. V dropped 3 bases and J dropped 10; count of bases not matched to a gene: 15. Germline V gene sequence: CDR1 LGHDT, CDR2 YNNKEL (reference sequence). The CDR3 loop spans 17 amino acids.

The rearrangement uses TRBV4-2 and TRBJ1-5; D call uncertain. Germline V gives CDR1 LGHNA, CDR2 YNFKEQ. Trimming pared 3 bases from V and 2 bases from J, leaving 14 bases between. This CDR3 region has 16 residues. Here the CDR3 reads CASSQGLLDGNQPQHF. CDR3 nucleotides: TGTGCCAGCAGCCAGGGTCTACTAGATGGCAATCAGCCCCAGCATTTT.

There are a few counts of this clonotype. The J gene is TRBJ1-1, the V gene TRBV6-1; TRBD1 might be the D (6 bases). CDR3 length equals 15 residues. Germline V gene data show CDR1 as MNHNS and CDR2 as SASEGT. Trimming shortened V by 5 bases and J by 1 base, and 14 bases separated the two germline ends. This CDR3 is CASSLQGSGNTEAFF. The CDR3 coding sequence is TGTGCCAGCAGTCTTCAGGGGAGCGGGAACACTGAAGCTTTCTTT.

V is TRBV12-3 or TRBV12-4 and J is TRBJ1-2; TRBD1 agrees at 12 bases. V lost 3 bases, J lost 8 bases, and 7 bases stayed unmatched. CDR3 size: 15 residues. Here the CDR3 DNA reads TGTGCCAGCAGTTTGGCGGGACAGGGGGCTTTGGGCTACACCTTC. Translation gives CASSLAGQGALGYTF.

This clonotype was observed a few times. This chain connects TRBV2 to TRBJ1-1; 7 nucleotides align to TRBD1. Losses at the gene ends were 4 bases for V and 3 bases for J; bases not matched to a gene: 5. CDR1 is SNHLY and CDR2 is FYNNEI in the germline V gene. This CDR3 is built from 14 residues. The CDR3 sequence is CASSVSRGDTEAFF. The CDR3 DNA is TGTGCCAGCAGTGTGTCCAGGGGGGACACTGAAGCTTTCTTT. The entire variable domain, with the rest obtained from reference TRBV2 and TRBJ1-1, is as follows: EPEVTQTPSHQVTQMGQEVILRCVPISNHLYFYWYRQILGQKVEFLVSFYNNEISEKSEIFDDQFSVERPDGSNFTLKIRSTKLEDSAMYFCASSVSRGDTEAFFGQGTRLTVV.

This clonotype was counted between two and nine times. The genes are TRBV2 and TRBJ1-5; D gene ambiguous. The V end lost 4 bases, the J end lost 7 bases, and 17 bases lay between the germline ends. Per the germline V gene, CDR1 is SNHLY and CDR2 is FYNNEI. CDR3 size: 15 residues. CDR3 protein: CASSVESARDQPQHF. The CDR3 bases are TGTGCCAGCAGTGTCGAGTCAGCCCGCGACCAGCCCCAGCATTTT.

The CDR3 loop is CASSPSGRAGDTQYF. The CDR3 nucleotides are TGTGCCAGCAGCCCCAGCGGGAGGGCCGGAGATACGCAGTATTTT. The V and J genes are TRBV7-9 and TRBJ2-3, with 10 bases that match TRBD2. V was pared by 5 bases and J by 5 bases, with 7 bases of the junction left unmatched. CDR1 is SEHNR, CDR2 FQNEAQ, per germline (reference sequence). CDR3 length equals 15 residues.

This clonotype was seen more than once but under ten times. The gene calls are TRBV29-1 and TRBJ2-6; no definite D call. V was cut by 5 bases and J by 0 bases, with 5 bases left in between. This CDR3 comprises 13 residues. CDR1 and CDR2 (germline): SQVTM, ANQGSEA. CDR3 sequence (DNA): TGCAGCGTTCAGTCCTCTGGGGCCAACGTCCTGACTTTC. Protein: CSVQSSGANVLTF.

The chain employs TRBV7-9 and TRBJ2-1, with 12 bases aligning to TRBD1. The CDR3 has 16 residues. Germline loops: CDR1 SEHNR, CDR2 FQNEAQ (reference sequence). V lost 5 bases to trimming and J lost 7 bases; unmatched junction nucleotides: 9. For the CDR3, the DNA is TGTGCCAGCAGCCTGCTAAGGGACAGGGGGCTTAATGAGCAGTTCTTC. Its translation is CASSLLRDRGLNEQFF.

The table lists this clonotype with a few counts. The chain employs TRBV7-9 and TRBJ1-3; no reliable D call. CDR1 and CDR2 (germline): SEHNR, FQNEAQ (reference sequence). The V and J ends lost 3 bases and 0 bases respectively, with 6 bases between them. The CDR3 is 14 amino acids. This CDR3 reads CASSLLGSGNTIYF. As DNA, the CDR3 is TGTGCCAGCAGCTTGCTCGGCTCTGGAAACACCATATATTTT. The full variable domain, rest sourced from reference TRBV7-9 and TRBJ1-3, is DTGVSQNPRHKITKRGQNVTFRCDPISEHNRLYWYRQTLGQGPEFLTYFQNEAQLEKSRLLSDRFSAERPKGSFSTLEIQRTEQGDSAMYLCASSLLGSGNTIYFGEGSWLTVV.

This chain uses TRBV29-1 with TRBJ2-5; D is perhaps TRBD2 (6 bases). The V gene lost 2 bases and the J gene lost 4 bases, with 17 bases spanning the gap. The germline gives CDR1 SQVTM, CDR2 ANQGSEA. This CDR3 is 15 amino acids long. CDR3 DNA sequence: TGCAGCGTTGAATCTGAGCTAGCGTATCCAGAGACCCAGTACTTC. This gives the protein CSVESELAYPETQYF.

This clonotype was seen more than once but under ten times. V usage is TRBV7-2 and J usage is TRBJ1-4, with 9 bases that match TRBD1. After removal of 4 bases from V and 6 bases from J, the junction contained 6 bases not matched to a gene. There are 15 residues in the CDR3. Germline lookup yields CDR1 SGHTA and CDR2 FQGNSA. This chain's CDR3 is CASSSPGTGHEKLFF. CDR3 nucleotide sequence: TGTGCCAGCAGCTCTCCGGGGACAGGGCATGAAAAACTGTTTTTT.